The source of this TCR beta chain is a study of glioma-infiltrating T cells after dendritic cell vaccination. Study-wide background: Autologous tumor lysate was loaded overnight onto monocyte-derived dendritic cells grown approximately 7 days with IL-4 and GM-CSF. Patients received three intradermal dendritic cell vaccine injections at biweekly intervals.

The V end was cut by 6 bases, the J end by 1 base, with 13 bases between. The germline V gene encodes CDR1 SGHAT and CDR2 FQNNGV. The CDR3 covers 14 residues. General observations from the study: TCR clonality showed no direct relationship with survival.

This clone has just a few counts. Its antigen is as yet unknown. Primers: 60 V beta forward and 13 J beta reverse. The repertoire was sequenced with immunoSEQ multiplex PCR; TCRdb's copy has only in-frame clones and lacks some. Here the sample spans around 100,000 clones, 81% being singletons. The sample consisted of blood, taken before dendritic cell vaccination. The rearrangement uses TRBV11-2 and TRBJ2-7; TRBD1 might be the D (5 bases). The receptor was isolated from a human donor with glioblastoma. This CDR3 reads CASRVQVGSYEQYF. DNA of the CDR3: TGTGCCAGCAGGGTACAGGTCGGGTCCTACGAGCAGTACTTC.